The T cell receptor (beta chain) under discussion was sequenced for a study of a mutant IDH1 vaccine in newly diagnosed glioma. Study-wide context: Those enrolled had earlier been treated with radiotherapy, temozolomide, or both, mostly both.

Time point described: week 23, last vaccination. Vaccine doses each comprised 300 ug of mutant IDH1 20-mer peptide, with topical imiquimod. In its sample, this clone was seen a few times. What it binds is unknown. Study outcomes and limitations: Induction of immune responses by the vaccine occurred in about 93% of patients.

Produced via immunoSEQ multiplex PCR; TCRdb's table is partial and in-frame only. The sample consists of fewer than 45,000 clones, 60% to 85% of them appearing once. Trimming removed 7 bases from V and 4 bases from J, with 10 bases in between. Per germline, CDR1 SQVTM and CDR2 ANQGSEA. The CDR3 length is 11 residues. The specimen comprised PBMCs, sampled from a glioma patient whose treatment included an IDH1 peptide vaccine. The TCR originated in a woman between 40 and 50 years old with glioma. Some clones in this sample may be carry-over from other donors' samples. The rearrangement joins TRBV29-1 to TRBJ1-2; no reliable D call. The CDR3 coding sequence is TGCAGCGGGATAAGCCCCTATGGCTACACCTTC. This translates into CSGISPYGYTF. The full variable domain, its missing parts supplied by reference TRBV29-1 and TRBJ1-2, is SAVISQKPSRDICQRGTSLTIQCQVDSQVTMMFWYRQQPGQSLTLIATANQGSEATYESGFVIDKFPISRPNLTFSTLTVSNMSPEDSSIYLCSGISPYGYTFGSGTRLTVV.